The 24 T cell receptor beta chains below were found in one sample sequenced in a study of shared clonotypes between healthy human individuals. The table came from immunoSEQ multiplex PCR; TCRdb's copy has only in-frame clones and leaves some out. The sample includes 2 million to 2.5 million clones, about 94% seen only once; the top ten take roughly 0.13%. The sequenced sample was naive CD4+ T cells sorted from blood. Subset of the sample: CD45RA+ positively selected. The receptors were sampled from a man aged 18 to 35 in good health.

This rearrangement joins TRBV7-6 to TRBJ2-5; D perhaps matches TRBD2 (7 bases). CDR1 is SGHVS and CDR2 is FNYEAQ in the germline V gene. The V and J ends lost 1 base and 1 base respectively, with 10 bases between them. The CDR3 has 15 amino acids. CDR3 in amino acids: CASSLVRGAQETQYF. As DNA, the CDR3 is TGTGCCAGCAGCTTAGTCCGGGGGGCCCAAGAGACCCAGTACTTC.

This clone appeared once. The chain links TRBV5-4 to TRBJ1-2; D perhaps matches TRBD1 (6 bases). The CDR3 covers 14 residues. Germline V gives CDR1 SGHNT, CDR2 YYREEE (reference sequence). Trimming cost V 2 bases and J 4 bases, with 12 bases left between them. CDR3 DNA: TGTGCCAGCAGCTTTTACCGACAGGCCTATGGCTACACCTTC. Its protein is CASSFYRQAYGYTF.

A remark on this clone: Sequence at one end of the junction differs from germline and may be a read error. The V call is TRBV18, the J call TRBJ2-7, with 10 bases fitting TRBD1. This CDR3 spans 16 amino acids. Germline CDR1 is KGHSH and CDR2 is LQKENI. DNA for the CDR3: TGTGCCAGCTCACCTTACGAAGGGACAGGGGTTGGACTTGGGGACTTC. This codes for CASSPYEGTGVGLGDF. Looking up the rest from reference TRBV18 and TRBJ2-7 gives the full variable domain: NAGVMQNPRHLVRRRGQEARLRCSPMKGHSHVYWYRQLPEEGLKFMVYLQKENIIDESGMPKERFSAEFPKEGPSILRIQQVVRGDSAAYFCASSPYEGTGVGLGDFGPGTRLTVT.

This chain uses TRBV29-1 with TRBJ2-7, with TRBD2 identical over 7 bases. Germline V gene data show CDR1 as SQVTM and CDR2 as ANQGSEA. V lost 4 bases and J lost 2; bases outside the gene matches: 8. The CDR3 loop spans 14 amino acids. The CDR3 DNA reads TGCAGCGTTGGGAGAGCGGGGTCTCCCTACGAGCAGTACTTC. Amino acids: CSVGRAGSPYEQYF.

V usage is TRBV10-3 and J usage is TRBJ2-5; no firm D call. Germline loops: CDR1 ENHRY, CDR2 SYGVKD. The CDR3 is 14 amino acids. The germline V and J ends were trimmed by 2 bases and 1 base, with 8 bases remaining between them. CDR3 sequence: CAISEESFQETQYF. DNA for the CDR3: TGTGCCATCAGTGAGGAGTCCTTCCAAGAGACCCAGTACTTC.

This clone came up once. V and J are TRBV19 and TRBJ1-6; the match to TRBD1 covers 8 bases. The CDR3 runs 14 residues. Germline V CDR1 and CDR2: LNHDA, SQIVND (reference sequence). The V and J ends lost 6 bases and 7 bases, in that order; junction bases with no gene match: 5. As DNA, the CDR3 is TGTGCCAGTAGCACAGGGGGTCCAAATTCACCCCTCCACTTT. This codes for CASSTGGPNSPLHF.

The J gene is TRBJ1-6, the V gene TRBV7-2; D gene unclear. Trimming took off 1 base at V and 10 bases at J, with 5 bases between the two ends. Per germline, CDR1 SGHTA and CDR2 FQGNSA. CDR3 size: 12 residues. As DNA, the CDR3 is TGTGCCAGCAGCTTAGGGGCGTCACCCCTCCACTTT. It translates to CASSLGASPLHF.

The rearrangement uses TRBV2 and TRBJ2-3, with D perhaps matching TRBD1 (5 bases). The CDR3 has 15 residues. Between the trimmed V and J ends, which lost 7 bases and 2 bases, there was a span of 16 bases. The V gene's germline CDR1 is SNHLY and CDR2 FYNNEI. CDR3 sequence reads: CASTEAQGYTDTQYF. In DNA, the CDR3 is TGTGCCAGCACCGAAGCCCAGGGATACACAGATACGCAGTATTTT. Full variable domain (outside the CDR3, taken from reference TRBV2 and TRBJ2-3): EPEVTQTPSHQVTQMGQEVILRCVPISNHLYFYWYRQILGQKVEFLVSFYNNEISEKSEIFDDQFSVERPDGSNFTLKIRSTKLEDSAMYFCASTEAQGYTDTQYFGPGTRLTVL.

This clone has a single count. The chain is built from TRBV5-1 and TRBJ1-6; 10 bases line up with TRBD1. Germline V gene sequence: CDR1 SGHRS, CDR2 YFSETQ. There are 15 residues in the CDR3. The V segment lost 0 bases and the J segment 10 bases; nucleotides outside the gene matches: 4. CDR3 in amino acids: CASSLGTGGESPLHF. The CDR3 nucleotides are TGCGCCAGCAGCTTGGGGACAGGGGGGGAGTCACCCCTCCACTTT.

The V gene is TRBV2, the J gene TRBJ2-7; 15 positions agree with TRBD2. The V gene end was trimmed by 9 bases and the J gene end by 6 bases; junction bases not matched to a gene: 6. This CDR3 is built from 14 residues. From germline, CDR1 is SNHLY and CDR2 FYNNEI. The DNA of the CDR3 is TGTGCCAGTACAGGACTAGCGGGAGGGTCCGAGCAGTACTTC. This gives the protein CASTGLAGGSEQYF.

The CDR3: CSVEGGQGIYEQYF. CDR3 DNA: TGCAGCGTTGAAGGAGGACAGGGAATCTACGAGCAGTACTTC. The J gene is TRBJ2-5, the V gene TRBV29-1; the match to TRBD1 covers 8 bases. The better agreement between TRBJ2-7 and the DNA end casts doubt on the J call. CDR3 length: 14 residues. CDR1 SQVTM and CDR2 ANQGSEA come from the germline V gene.

J is TRBJ1-1 and V is TRBV6-5, with D perhaps TRBD1 (5 bases). The CDR3 consists of 15 residues. V lost 0 bases, J lost 1 base, and 9 bases lay in between. Germline-derived CDR1 and CDR2 are MNHEY and SVGAGI. CDR3: CASSYSRQTNTEAFF. The CDR3 nucleotides read TGTGCCAGCAGTTACTCGAGACAGACGAACACTGAAGCTTTCTTT.

The rearrangement uses TRBV6-5 and TRBJ1-2; perhaps TRBD1 as D (6 bases). Deletions cut 0 bases from V and 14 bases from J, with 16 bases between. Germline CDR1 reads MNHEY; CDR2 reads SVGAGI. The CDR3 is 13 residues long. The CDR3 DNA is TGTGCCAGCAGTTACTCGGCAGGGGCGGGGAAAACCTTC. Its protein is CASSYSAGAGKTF.

This chain connects TRBV30 to TRBJ2-5; no clear D gene. Trimming left V 2 bases short and J 5 bases short, with 12 bases between. CDR1 GTSNPN and CDR2 SVGIG come from the germline V gene (reference sequence). CDR3 size: 13 residues. CDR3: CAWSRSWSETQYF. The CDR3, as DNA: TGTGCCTGGAGTAGGTCTTGGTCCGAGACCCAGTACTTC.

The chain joins TRBV6-1 to TRBJ1-5; TRBD1 matches 7 bases. Trimming at V came to 6 bases and at J to 2 bases, leaving 4 bases not matched to a gene. CDR3 length: 14 amino acids. Germline CDR1 and CDR2: MNHNS and SASEGT. The CDR3 DNA sequence: TGTGCCAGCAGGTATCAGGGGGGCAATCAGCCCCAGCATTTT. It specifies CASRYQGGNQPQHF.

CDR3 in DNA: TGTGCCAGCAGTTATCTCTCCGGGGAGCTGTTTTTT. This sequence encodes CASSYLSGELFF. The chain is built from TRBV6-1 and TRBJ2-2; no clear D. The germline CDR1 and CDR2 sequences are MNHNS and SASEGT. The V gene lost 5 bases and the J gene lost 6 bases, with 7 bases spanning the gap. The CDR3 contains 12 residues.

The chain couples TRBV5-4 to TRBJ2-7; 11 bases match TRBD1. Germline values: CDR1 SGHNT, CDR2 YYREEE (reference sequence). Losses at the gene ends were 3 bases for V and 5 bases for J; bases not matched to a gene: 4. The CDR3 runs to 14 residues. CDR3 sequence (DNA): TGTGCCAGCAGCTCGGAGGGACAGGGGGACGAGCAGTACTTC. The encoded protein is CASSSEGQGDEQYF.

The rearrangement links TRBV4-1 to TRBJ1-2; no definite D call. CDR3 length: 17 residues. Per germline, CDR1 MGHRA and CDR2 YSYEKL. The V end lost 4 bases, the J end lost 3 bases, and 21 bases lay between the germline ends. Here the CDR3 reads CASSRSPSENLHYGYTF. DNA of the CDR3: TGCGCCAGCAGCCGAAGCCCTTCGGAGAATTTACACTATGGCTACACCTTC.

V is TRBV30 and J is TRBJ1-4; D is ambiguous. This CDR3 is built from 13 residues. Trimming took off 1 base at V and 8 bases at J, with 11 bases between the two ends. Germline V lookup: CDR1 GTSNPN, CDR2 SVGIG (reference sequence). For the CDR3, the DNA is TGTGCCTGGAGTGCAATGAGATACGAAAAACTGTTTTTT. Translating gives CAWSAMRYEKLFF. Drawing the rest from reference TRBV30 and TRBJ1-4, the complete variable domain is SQTIHQWPATLVQPVGSPLSLECTVEGTSNPNLYWYRQAAGRGLQLLFYSVGIGQISSEVPQNLSASRPQDRQFILSSKKLLLSDSGFYLCAWSAMRYEKLFFGSGTQLSVL.

V gene TRBV28 combines with J gene TRBJ1-1; tentatively, D is TRBD1 (6 bases). CDR1 and CDR2 (germline): MDHEN, SYDVKM. The CDR3 sequence is 17 residues long. With 9 bases removed from V and 0 bases from J, the gap between germline ends came to 23 bases. This CDR3 reads CASVPGTPYSLNTEAFF. The CDR3 DNA reads as TGTGCCAGTGTCCCCGGGACACCTTACAGCTTGAACACTGAAGCTTTCTTT.

This chain joins TRBV5-1 and TRBJ2-3; 7 bases are a match to TRBD1. Per germline, CDR1 SGHRS and CDR2 YFSETQ. The CDR3 runs 14 residues. With 2 bases clipped from V and 3 bases from J, the junction kept 3 bases outside the gene matches. The CDR3 reads CASSFTGETDTQYF. CDR3 DNA: TGCGCCAGCAGCTTCACAGGGGAGACAGATACGCAGTATTTT.

In this sample, this clone turned up once. The chain carries TRBV6-1 and TRBJ2-3; D remains unclear. The CDR3 runs 15 residues. Trimming stripped 1 base from V and 2 bases from J, with 10 bases between. Germline CDR1 MNHNS, CDR2 SASEGT. The CDR3 sequence is CASSEEQLNTDTQYF. The CDR3 DNA reads as TGTGCCAGCAGTGAAGAACAGCTTAACACAGATACGCAGTATTTT.

The gene calls are TRBV7-3 and TRBJ1-4; D not resolved. The CDR3 consists of 13 residues. Looked up from germline, CDR1 is SGHTA and CDR2 is FQGTGA. Trimming removed 6 bases from V and 3 bases from J, with 8 bases in between. The CDR3 bases are TGTGCCAGCAGTTCCGCGGCTAATGAAAAACTGTTTTTT. Translation gives CASSSAANEKLFF.

CDR3 amino acids: CASSDSAPISNQPQHF. CDR3 DNA: TGTGCCAGTAGTGACAGTGCCCCCATTAGCAATCAGCCCCAGCATTTT. The V gene is TRBV19, the J gene TRBJ1-5, with D maybe TRBD1 (5 bases). V lost 5 bases and J 0 bases, leaving 14 bases between the germline ends. Germline V gene data show CDR1 as LNHDA and CDR2 as SQIVND (reference sequence). The CDR3 loop spans 16 amino acids.